The rows below give T cell receptor beta chains drawn from one sample of a study of cytomegalovirus exposure and HLA in healthy donors. Generated by immunoSEQ multiplex PCR, the TCRdb table keeps only in-frame clones and is missing some. The data hold 150,000 to 200,000 clones, with around 68% observed a single time. Sequenced material: PBMCs. Every receptor here comes from a man aged 50 or older in good health and CMV-seronegative. The CDR3 runs from the conserved cysteine through the conserved F or W. D genes are given only for firm matches. Expanded clones get a size class; other rows say once, few or many, or leave the size out.

TGTGCCAGCTCACCACATAGCCACATTCAGTACTTC	CASSPHSHIQYF	TRBJ2-4	.	.	TRBV18
TGTGCCAGCTCACTTAAGTATGACAGCCTTTCAGGTACTGGGGCCAACGTCCTGACTTTC	CASSLKYDSLSGTGANVLTF	TRBJ2-6	.	.	TRBV18
TGTGCCAGCATCTTACGGGGAAGGTGGGACACTGAAGCTTTCTTT	CASILRGRWDTEAFF	TRBJ1-1	.	.	TRBV6-6
TGCGCCAGCAGCTTTGGGGCCTCTGGAAACACCATATATTTT	CASSFGASGNTIYF	TRBJ1-3	.	few	TRBV5-1
TGTGCCAGCTCACCACCGGGGGGGCCTCACTATGGCTACACCTTC	CASSPPGGPHYGYTF	TRBJ1-2	.	few	TRBV18
TGTGCCAGCAGCTTGCTTTCCGGCGGCAGGGGGGTTGGCACTGAAGCTTTCTTT	CASSLLSGGRGVGTEAFF	TRBJ1-1	TRBD1	.	TRBV5-4
TGTGCCAGCAGTCGTAGACAGGGGGCGGGCAATGAGCAGTTCTTC	CASSRRQGAGNEQFF	TRBJ2-1	TRBD1	.	TRBV27
TGTGCCAGCAGTTTATCTTCCTTCGCGAACACCGGGGAGCTGTTTTTT	CASSLSSFANTGELFF	TRBJ2-2	.	once	TRBV28
TGTGCCAGCAGCTTAGCGGGGGGGGCCTACAATGAGCAGTTCTTC	CASSLAGGAYNEQFF	TRBJ2-1	TRBD2	.	TRBV7-2
TGTGCCAGTTCGACAGAGAACCTCTACGAGCAGTACTTC	CASSTENLYEQYF	TRBJ2-7	.	.	TRBV25-1
TGTGCCAGCAGCTTGGGTCAGGGCCAACCCTACGAGCAGTACTTC	CASSLGQGQPYEQYF	TRBJ2-7	.	.	TRBV5-4